This T cell receptor (beta chain) appears in the sequencing data of a study of identical twins. The study's findings and limits: Models underpredicted monozygotic twin sharing of out-of-frame TCR alpha. A lower insertion count was a feature of abundant cord blood beta clonotypes, with no such feature in memory repertoires.

Every donor was a healthy Caucasian. After template switching added a universal primer site, the resulting cDNA carried unique molecular identifiers. TCRdb reprocessed the 5' RACE reads with MiXCR, giving one entry per CDR3 protein. This table has roughly 1,500,000 distinct CDR3 sequences, about 31% appearing once. This clonotype was recorded a few times. Its target is unknown. The sequenced sample consisted of cord blood. This receptor was identified in a newborn girl in good health.

CDR3 sequence reads: CSASPNRGNYGYTF. DNA of the CDR3: TGCAGTGCTTCTCCTAACAGGGGAAACTATGGCTACACCTTC. The J gene is TRBJ1-2, the V gene TRBV20-1, with 7 bases aligning to TRBD1. In germline, CDR1 is DFQATT, CDR2 SNEGSKA (reference sequence). J lost 2 bases, V lost 5 bases, and 8 bases had no gene match. The CDR3 is made up of 14 amino acids.